These 2 T cell receptor beta chains were sequenced from one sample in a study of beta chain features in type 1 diabetes. Study-wide results and limits: Within each of all four CD4+ subsets, Type 1 diabetes patients had TCRB CDR3s that were moderately but significantly shorter.

Their recognized antigens are unknown. Since all of the isolated RNA was reverse transcribed, expressed TCRB transcripts were what got sequenced. Sequencing was performed with immunoSEQ multiplex PCR; in TCRdb, only in-frame clones are kept and a portion is missing. The data contain 600,000 to 700,000 clones, around an eighth of them singletons. The sequenced material came from naive CD4+ T cells from blood. Every receptor here comes from a man between 25 and 39 years old with type 1 diabetes.

This clone came up a few times. The gene calls are TRBV7-9 and TRBJ1-5; TRBD1 agrees at 9 bases. V lost 5 bases to trimming and J lost 2 bases; unmatched junction nucleotides: 4. CDR1 and CDR2 (germline): SEHNR, FQNEAQ (reference sequence). There are 15 residues in the CDR3. The CDR3 bases are TGTGCCAGCAGCCTTTGGACAGGGGGCAATCAGCCCCAGCATTTT. This translates into CASSLWTGGNQPQHF.

The J gene is TRBJ1-6, the V gene TRBV2; D ambiguous. The CDR3 covers 15 residues. The V and J ends lost 5 bases and 0 bases respectively, with 8 bases between them. The germline V gene has CDR1 SNHLY and CDR2 FYNNEI. This CDR3 is CASSLQSSYNSPLHF. CDR3 in DNA: TGTGCCAGCAGTTTACAGAGCTCCTATAATTCACCCCTCCACTTT.